This is a list of T cell receptor beta chains from one sample in a study of PD-L1 blockade in urothelial cancer. The method was immunoSEQ multiplex PCR; TCRdb's version includes in-frame clones alone and lacks a portion of them. Counted here are more than 90,000 clones, under 95% occurring once; the ten biggest clones make up approximately 3.8%. The specimen was PBMCs, collected around atezolizumab (anti-PD-L1) treatment. Receptor source: a man aged 60-69 years with urothelial cancer. Both conserved end residues are part of each CDR3. D genes are given only for firm matches. Size tells how often a clone was seen (once, few, many) or the class of an expanded clone, and some rows leave it out.

TRBD2,TRBV29-1,TRBJ2-1,NA,TGCAGCGTAATTATCAAGTCCCTCCGGACTAGCAGTTACAATGAGCAGTTCTTC,CSVIIKSLRTSSYNEQFF
NA,TRBV28,TRBJ2-3,NA,TGTGCCAGCAGTTTCATGTCCTACACAGATACGCAGTATTTT,CASSFMSYTDTQYF
TRBD2,TRBV5-4,TRBJ2-7,NA,TGTGCCAGCAGCTTGGTGATAGCGGGAAGCCACGAGCAGTACTTC,CASSLVIAGSHEQYF
TRBD2,TRBV2,TRBJ2-3,NA,TGTGCCAGCAGTAGGGCGGGGGGGGGCACAGATACGCAGTATTTT,CASSRAGGGTDTQYF
NA,TRBV5-1,TRBJ1-1,NA,TGCGCCAGCAGCTTGGCGTCGCGGGGGGGCACTGAAGCTTTCTTT,CASSLASRGGTEAFF
NA,TRBV6-1,TRBJ1-2,NA,TGTGCCAGCAGTGAATTAGCGGTTAACTATGGCTACACCTTC,CASSELAVNYGYTF
NA,TRBV7-2,TRBJ2-1,NA,TGTGCCAGCAGCTTAGCGTGGCAGTACAATGAGCAGTTCTTC,CASSLAWQYNEQFF
TRBD1,TRBV5-6,TRBJ2-7,NA,TGTGCCAGCAGCTTGAGGGGGCGCTACGAGCAGTACTTC,CASSLRGRYEQYF
NA,TRBV7-6,TRBJ2-7,once,TGTGCCAGCAGCTTGGGGCAGGACTACACCTACGAGCAGTACTTC,CASSLGQDYTYEQYF
TRBD1,TRBV19,TRBJ1-2,once,TGTGCCAGTGCCGACAGGGGTGGCCTTGGCTACACCTTC,CASADRGGLGYTF
TRBD1,TRBV7-2,TRBJ2-3,few,TGTGCCAGCAGCCCACAGGGGACAGATACGCAGTATTTT,CASSPQGTDTQYF
NA,TRBV7-2,TRBJ2-3,NA,TGTGCCAGCAGCTTCCCGGCTAGCGGCACAGATACGCAGTATTTT,CASSFPASGTDTQYF
TRBD2,TRBV28,TRBJ2-7,NA,TGTGCCAGCAGTTTCGGGGGAGGGTACGAGCAGTACTTC,CASSFGGGYEQYF
NA,TRBV6-4,TRBJ2-1,NA,TGTGCCAGCAGTGACTCGCACAGTCCCTACAATGAGCAGTTCTTC,CASSDSHSPYNEQFF
NA,TRBV7-2,TRBJ2-7,NA,TGTGCCAGCAGCTTAGAACTAGCTAACCACGAGCAGTACTTC,CASSLELANHEQYF
NA,TRBV19,TRBJ1-1,NA,TGTGCCAGTACCCCTCTAGGGAACACTGAAGCTTTCTTT,CASTPLGNTEAFF
NA,TRBV18,TRBJ2-1,NA,TGTGCCAGCTCACGGGACTCCTTCGACGATGAGCAGTTCTTC,CASSRDSFDDEQFF
NA,TRBV4-2,TRBJ1-2,NA,TGTGCCAGCAGCCAAGGTGAGCTTCTCTATGGCTACACCTTC,CASSQGELLYGYTF
TRBD1,TRBV5-4,TRBJ1-2,NA,TGTGCCAGCAGCTTAGTTTCAGGGGGAGGCTATGGCTACACCTTC,CASSLVSGGGYGYTF
NA,TRBV9,TRBJ2-1,NA,TGTGCCAGCAGCGTAGGGGGAGAGGGCAATGAGCAGTTCTTC,CASSVGGEGNEQFF
NA,TRBV30,TRBJ1-1,NA,TGTGCCTGGAGGCTCGGGGTATATCGAGCTTTCTTT,CAWRLGVYRAFF
TRBD1,TRBV29-1,TRBJ2-2,NA,TGCAGCACTCGGACAGGGGGCACCGGGGAGCTGTTTTTT,CSTRTGGTGELFF
NA,TRBV7-2,TRBJ2-1,NA,TGTGCCAGCAGCTTCGACAGTACCTACAATGAGCAGTTCTTC,CASSFDSTYNEQFF
NA,TRBV2,TRBJ2-3,NA,TGTGCCAGCAGTGACACCACTAGCACAGATACGCAGTATTTT,CASSDTTSTDTQYF
NA,TRBV19,TRBJ1-2,NA,TGTGCCAGTAGTATATTATCGTTCGGGGAGTTGGGCTACACCTTC,CASSILSFGELGYTF
NA,TRBV2,TRBJ1-6,NA,TGTGCCAGCAGTGTAGGGGAGGGCTCACCCCTCCACTTT,CASSVGEGSPLHF